The TCR beta chain under discussion was sequenced for a study of tumor-infiltrating lymphocytes in primary liver carcinoma. It was from roughly 20-30 mg of unsorted bulk tissue that RNA and DNA were co-extracted. Every tumor specimen contained over 80% viable tumor cells. A note on this clonotype: One junction end disagrees with the germline gene, perhaps due to a read error.

With around 520 ng total RNA as template and a constant-region primer, TCR beta cDNA was made. Employing slightly modified ARM-PCR, three nested multiplex PCR rounds were run, and these gave rise to the TCR beta libraries. Each of the first two PCR rounds ran nine to ten cycles with TRBV1-TRBV30 forward and C-beta reverse primers. TCRdb recomputed calls from the multiplex PCR reads with MiXCR, one row per CDR3 protein. The table includes about 44,000 distinct CDR3 sequences, 70% to 85% detected once. CDR1 is MGHRA and CDR2 is YSYEKL in the germline V gene. The CDR3 sequence is 15 residues long. The sequencing input was liver tumor tissue from sampling region 3. The subset was: tumor region T3, left-lateral pole. The TCR sequence derives from a man between 40 and 49 years old with primary liver carcinoma and hepatitis B virus infection. This chain connects TRBV4-1 to TRBJ2-5; a weak D match, TRBD2 (6 bases). In nucleotides, the CDR3 is TGTGCCAGGAGCCAAGATAGGACTAAGCCGGGGACCCAGTACTTC. This codes for CARSQDRTKPGTQYF.